This T cell receptor beta chain derives from a study of blood T cell repertoires in COVID-19. Study at large: PBMCs, B-cell-depleted T cells, or T cells were the source of the cDNA or gDNA that made up the material.

Enrollees, roughly 18 to 90 years old, lived in 24 US areas. The CDR3 sequence is 16 residues long. The germline CDR1 and CDR2 sequences are KGHSH and LQKENI. The V gene end was trimmed by 3 bases and the J gene end by 3 bases; junction bases not matched to a gene: 5. Repertoires were generated with immunoSEQ multiplex PCR, while TCRdb's copy carries only in-frame clones and drops some. The sample carries fewer than 250,000 clones, about 91% recorded once. The sample comprised PBMCs or T cells enriched from blood (not recorded which). The receptor was derived from a woman aged 50 to 65 with acute COVID-19. This chain uses TRBV18 with TRBJ2-7; 13 bases match TRBD2. The CDR3 bases are TGTGCCAGCTCACCCCAGGGACTAGCGGGGCACTACGAGCAGTACTTC. Its protein product is CASSPQGLAGHYEQYF. The variable domain in full, with the rest retrieved from reference TRBV18 and TRBJ2-7, is NAGVMQNPRHLVRRRGQEARLRCSPMKGHSHVYWYRQLPEEGLKFMVYLQKENIIDESGMPKERFSAEFPKEGPSILRIQQVVRGDSAAYFCASSPQGLAGHYEQYFGPGTRLTVT.